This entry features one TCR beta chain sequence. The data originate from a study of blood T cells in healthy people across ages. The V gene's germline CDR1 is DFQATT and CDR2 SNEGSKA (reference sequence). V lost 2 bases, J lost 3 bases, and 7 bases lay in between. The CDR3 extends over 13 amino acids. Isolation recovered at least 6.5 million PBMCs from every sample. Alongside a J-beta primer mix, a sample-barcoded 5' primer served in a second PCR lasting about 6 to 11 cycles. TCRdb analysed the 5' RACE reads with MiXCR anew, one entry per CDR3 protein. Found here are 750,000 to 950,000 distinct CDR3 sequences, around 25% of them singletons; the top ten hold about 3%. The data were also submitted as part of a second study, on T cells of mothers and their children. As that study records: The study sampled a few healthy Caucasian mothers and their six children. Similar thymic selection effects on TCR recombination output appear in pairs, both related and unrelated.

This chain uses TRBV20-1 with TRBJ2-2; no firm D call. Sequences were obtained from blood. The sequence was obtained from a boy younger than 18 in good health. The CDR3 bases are TGCAGTGCTAGACATGGGCACACCGGGGAGCTGTTTTTT. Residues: CSARHGHTGELFF.